The 24 T cell receptor beta chains below all came from one sample that was sequenced in a study of cytomegalovirus exposure and HLA in healthy donors. The PCR used 60 Vbeta and 13 Jbeta primers. The assay was immunoSEQ multiplex PCR, and TCRdb's table has in-frame clones only and misses some. The sample lists tens of thousands of clones, around three quarters occurring once. The sequenced material came from PBMCs. All receptors come from a man aged 35-49 years in good health and CMV-seronegative.

This clone was detected a few times. CDR3 nucleotides: TGTGCCAGCAGTACAAGCGTCTTTAGCAACATTCAGTACTTC. It translates to CASSTSVFSNIQYF. The chain carries TRBV6-6 and TRBJ2-4; D is unresolved. V was clipped by 5 bases and J by 7 bases, with 15 bases between them. Germline CDR1 reads MNHNY; CDR2 reads SVGAGI (reference sequence). The CDR3 runs to 14 residues.

The V and J genes are TRBV18 and TRBJ2-5; 11 bases agree with TRBD1. CDR3 size: 14 residues. The V gene end was trimmed by 5 bases and the J gene end by 5 bases; junction bases not matched to a gene: 4. CDR1 is KGHSH, CDR2 LQKENI, per germline. The DNA of the CDR3 is TGTGCCAGCTCAGTGGACAGGGGGCATGAGACCCAGTACTTC. Translation gives CASSVDRGHETQYF.

The V gene is TRBV4-2, the J gene TRBJ2-3, with D unresolved. Germline V gene lookup returns CDR1 LGHNA and CDR2 YNFKEQ. Trimming stripped 0 bases from V and 3 bases from J, with 7 bases between. This CDR3 contains 14 residues. For the CDR3, the DNA is TGTGCCAGCAGCCAAGAGTTGAGAACAGATACGCAGTATTTT. It translates to CASSQELRTDTQYF.

The genes are TRBV19 and TRBJ2-6; D possibly corresponds to TRBD2 (6 bases). Trimming left V 8 bases short and J 3 bases short, with 20 bases between. This CDR3 has 17 residues. Germline V gives CDR1 LNHDA, CDR2 SQIVND (reference sequence). The CDR3 DNA is TGTGCCAGTTCCATTAGGACGGGACTTGGTGGGGCCAACGTCCTGACTTTC. As protein: CASSIRTGLGGANVLTF.

V and J are TRBV18 and TRBJ1-1, with D unresolved. V lost 4 bases and J lost 1, with 7 bases in between. Germline-derived CDR1 and CDR2 are KGHSH and LQKENI. The CDR3 runs to 13 residues. CDR3 protein: CASSLDKNTEAFF. The CDR3, as DNA: TGTGCCAGCTCACTAGACAAGAACACTGAAGCTTTCTTT.

The chain is built from TRBV2 and TRBJ2-1; D perhaps matches TRBD2 (6 bases). Germline values: CDR1 SNHLY, CDR2 FYNNEI. This CDR3 is built from 15 residues. The V end was cut by 2 bases, the J end by 0 bases, with 8 bases between. CDR3 nucleotide sequence: TGTGCCAGCAGTGAACAGCGGGTCTCCTACAATGAGCAGTTCTTC. Amino acid sequence: CASSEQRVSYNEQFF.

In DNA, the CDR3 is TGTGCCAGCAGCGGGGGTACAGGGCACACTGAAGCTTTCTTT. It translates to CASSGGTGHTEAFF. The chain joins TRBV9 to TRBJ1-1; D is possibly TRBD1 (6 bases). The CDR3 has 14 amino acids. V was pared by 3 bases and J by 3 bases, with 12 bases between. Germline V gene lookup returns CDR1 SGDLS and CDR2 YYNGEE.

The chain employs TRBV28 and TRBJ2-7; maybe TRBD1 (5 bases). This CDR3 contains 12 residues. Trimming removed 5 bases from V and 3 bases from J, with 8 bases in between. Germline V gives CDR1 MDHEN, CDR2 SYDVKM. CDR3 DNA: TGTGCCAGCAGTAGACAGAACTACGAGCAGTACTTC. Amino acid sequence: CASSRQNYEQYF.

The rearrangement uses TRBV28 and TRBJ2-7; no firm D call. Trimming took 4 bases from V and 0 from J, leaving 4 bases between them. Germline CDR1 and CDR2: MDHEN and SYDVKM. CDR3 length: 12 amino acids. CDR3 bases: TGTGCCAGCAGTTCTAACTCCTACGAGCAGTACTTC. Its protein product is CASSSNSYEQYF.

The chain carries TRBV5-1 and TRBJ2-1, with D perhaps TRBD2 (6 bases). The V gene's germline CDR1 is SGHRS and CDR2 YFSETQ. Trimming took 0 bases from V and 8 from J, leaving 12 bases between them. The CDR3 is 14 residues long. CDR3 in DNA: TGCGCCAGCAGCTTGGTAGCGGTTAGCGATGAGCAGTTCTTC. Encoded protein: CASSLVAVSDEQFF.

The chain couples TRBV18 to TRBJ2-6; TRBD2 matches at 8 bases. Germline V CDR1 and CDR2: KGHSH, LQKENI. CDR3 length: 19 residues. V shed 0 bases and J 0 bases; nucleotides not matched to a gene: 7. The CDR3 protein is CASSPPSAGARSGANVLTF. The CDR3 bases are TGTGCCAGCTCACCACCATCAGCGGGAGCGCGCTCTGGGGCCAACGTCCTGACTTTC.

This chain joins TRBV7-2 and TRBJ2-3; D ambiguous. This CDR3 is 16 amino acids long. V shed 8 bases and J shed 4 bases, with 22 bases lying between them. Looked up from germline, CDR1 is SGHTA and CDR2 is FQGNSA. The CDR3 reads CASPGVGVFSSDTQYF. DNA of the CDR3: TGTGCCAGCCCCGGCGTAGGAGTTTTCTCTTCAGATACGCAGTATTTT.

The rearrangement uses TRBV7-9 and TRBJ1-1, with TRBD1 matching 7 bases. With 4 bases clipped from V and 4 bases from J, the junction kept 9 bases outside the gene matches. Germline V lookup: CDR1 SEHNR, CDR2 FQNEAQ (reference sequence). This CDR3 is built from 15 residues. This CDR3 is CASSSLQGMGTEAFF. The CDR3 bases are TGTGCCAGCAGCTCTTTACAGGGGATGGGCACTGAAGCTTTCTTT.

This clone appeared a few times. The chain uses TRBV25-1 and TRBJ1-2, with D possibly being TRBD1 (6 bases). Germline V lookup: CDR1 MGHDK, CDR2 SYGVNS. The CDR3 consists of 16 residues. Trimming took 4 bases from V and 3 from J, leaving 18 bases between them. The CDR3 reads CASSGTRGPADYGYTF. For the CDR3, the DNA is TGTGCCAGCAGTGGGACCAGGGGTCCTGCTGACTATGGCTACACCTTC.

The rearrangement joins TRBV6-5 to TRBJ2-7, with D maybe TRBD1 (7 bases). The germline V and J ends were trimmed by 7 bases and 0 bases, with 16 bases remaining between them. Germline CDR1 reads MNHEY; CDR2 reads SVGAGI. This CDR3 contains 15 residues. The CDR3 region has the DNA TGTGCCAGCACCCCTGACAGGGACTTCTCCTACGAGCAGTACTTC. Amino acids: CASTPDRDFSYEQYF.

The chain carries TRBV4-2 and TRBJ2-6, with 7 bases that match TRBD2. Germline assignment: CDR1 LGHNA and CDR2 YNFKEQ. Trimming cost V 1 base and J 8 bases; bases outside gene matches: 11. CDR3 size: 17 residues. The CDR3 DNA is TGTGCCAGCAGCCAAGTTGGGGTCCGGGGGGAGACCAACGTCCTGACTTTC. This codes for CASSQVGVRGETNVLTF.

This chain joins TRBV4-3 and TRBJ2-7, with 8 bases identical to TRBD2. Per germline, CDR1 LGHNA and CDR2 YSLEER. J was trimmed by 5 bases and V by 0 bases; bases with no gene match: 6. This CDR3 is built from 15 residues. The DNA of the CDR3 is TGCGCCAGCAGCCAAGATCCCGGACTAGCTGACGAGCAGTACTTC. It is translated as CASSQDPGLADEQYF.

The chain joins TRBV2 to TRBJ2-7; TRBD1 agrees at 8 bases. Germline CDR1 and CDR2: SNHLY and FYNNEI. Trimming cost V 6 bases and J 7 bases; bases outside gene matches: 20. This CDR3 is built from 17 residues. Here the CDR3 reads CASRDRETTIIGKEQYF. CDR3 in DNA: TGTGCCAGCAGGGACAGGGAAACTACAATAATCGGAAAAGAGCAGTACTTC.

This sequence joins TRBV4-2 and TRBJ2-1, with D tentatively TRBD1 (6 bases). The CDR3 sequence is 17 residues long. Germline V gene lookup returns CDR1 LGHNA and CDR2 YNFKEQ. Trimming left V 3 bases short and J 1 base short, with 16 bases between. The CDR3 sequence is CASSHTTGPVSYNEQFF. In DNA form, the CDR3 reads TGTGCCAGCAGCCACACCACAGGGCCCGTATCCTACAATGAGCAGTTCTTC.

The chain is built from TRBV9 and TRBJ2-3, with TRBD2 identical over 11 bases. V trimming: 5 bases; J trimming: 0 bases; junction bases outside the gene matches: 5. Germline V lookup: CDR1 SGDLS, CDR2 YYNGEE. This CDR3 has 16 amino acids. CDR3 residues: CASSLAGGLSTDTQYF. Here the CDR3 DNA reads TGTGCCAGCAGTCTAGCGGGAGGACTAAGCACAGATACGCAGTATTTT.

The V call is TRBV19, the J call TRBJ1-5; TRBD1 is a possible D gene (6 bases). Germline loops: CDR1 LNHDA, CDR2 SQIVND (reference sequence). Trimming removed 7 bases at V and 11 bases at J, with 21 bases between. This CDR3 has 14 residues. The CDR3 region is CASTSGTSESAQHF. CDR3 nucleotides: TGTGCCAGTACGTCAGGGACAAGCGAATCTGCCCAGCATTTT.

The genes are TRBV7-6 and TRBJ1-1; no definite D call. The CDR3 runs to 13 residues. Germline V CDR1 and CDR2: SGHVS, FNYEAQ. V gave up 4 bases and J gave up 2 bases, with 8 bases separating them. As DNA, the CDR3 is TGTGCCAGCAGCTATGGCAGAAACACTGAAGCTTTCTTT. Protein sequence: CASSYGRNTEAFF.

The CDR3 region has the DNA TGTGCCAGCAGCCCGACAGGGAACACAGATACGCAGTATTTT. Translated: CASSPTGNTDTQYF. This chain connects TRBV14 to TRBJ2-3; 7 bases match TRBD1. The CDR3 is 14 amino acids. From germline, CDR1 is SGHDN and CDR2 FVKESK. Trimming at V came to 4 bases and at J to 2 bases, leaving 3 bases not matched to a gene.

The chain carries TRBV7-2 and TRBJ2-2; D is ambiguous. Germline CDR1 is SGHTA and CDR2 is FQGNSA. The V and J ends lost 3 bases and 1 base respectively, with 3 bases between them. The CDR3 has 13 amino acids. The CDR3 nucleotides read TGTGCCAGCAGCTTCGGGAACACCGGGGAGCTGTTTTTT. Protein: CASSFGNTGELFF.